These T cell receptor beta chains were read from a single sample in a study of T cell repertoires in cytomegalovirus infection. TCRdb reanalysed the reads using MiXCR and keeps one entry per CDR3 protein. The table shows a few hundred thousand distinct CDR3 sequences, with about 18% occurring only once. The sequencing sample was made of CD8+ T cells from PBMCs. These receptors all stem from a human donor in good health (CMV status not recorded). Some clones in this sample may be carry-over from other donors' samples. Both conserved end residues are part of each CDR3. The order of the fields is J gene, V gene, D gene, clone size, CDR3 protein, CDR3 DNA. The D gene is left open where the match is weak. Part of the rows lack a size; the others show once, few, many or a class for expanded clones.

>TRBJ2-5|TRBV12-3/TRBV12-4|-|few
CASSPWTLQETQYF
TGTGCCAGCAGTCCGTGGACACTTCAAGAGACCCAGTACTTC
>TRBJ2-1|TRBV7-2|TRBD2|many
CASSLSGLESYNEQFF
TGTGCCAGCAGCTTATCGGGACTAGAAAGCTACAATGAGCAGTTCTTC
>TRBJ2-3|TRBV10-3|TRBD2|few
CAISESQGGGADTQYF
TGTGCCATCAGTGAATCACAAGGCGGGGGAGCAGATACGCAGTATTTT
>TRBJ1-4|TRBV20-1|-|-
CSARGDMINEKLFF
TGCAGCGCCCGGGGAGACATGATTAATGAAAAACTGTTTTTT
>TRBJ2-7|TRBV7-9|TRBD1|few
CASSSGPNRQGEPF
TGTGCCAGCAGCTCAGGCCCCAATCGACAGGGGGAACCTTTC
>TRBJ1-2|TRBV6-2/TRBV6-3|-|few
CASRSRGHYGYTF
TGTGCCAGCAGATCCAGGGGACACTATGGCTACACCTTC
>TRBJ2-5|TRBV3-1|-|-
CASSQPRRASETQYF
TGTGCCAGCAGCCAACCTCGGAGGGCGTCAGAGACCCAGTACTTC
>TRBJ2-3|TRBV7-8|-|many
CASSQSSDTQYF
TGTGCCAGCAGCCAAAGTTCAGATACGCAGTATTTT
>TRBJ2-2|TRBV6-2/TRBV6-3|TRBD1|many
CASRTGADTGELFF
TGTGCCAGCAGGACAGGGGCGGACACCGGGGAGCTGTTTTTT
>TRBJ1-5|TRBV27|-|many
CASSALQGRDQPQHF
TGTGCCAGCAGTGCGCTACAGGGAAGGGATCAGCCCCAGCATTTT
>TRBJ1-1|TRBV7-2|TRBD1|many
CASSYRGANTEAFF
TGTGCCAGCAGTTACAGGGGGGCGAACACTGAAGCTTTCTTT
>TRBJ2-1|TRBV20-1|-|few
CSARDSGVSYNEQFF
TGCAGTGCTAGAGATTCGGGGGTCTCCTACAATGAGCAGTTCTTC
>TRBJ2-6|TRBV5-6|-|few
CASIPGATGANVLTF
TGTGCCAGCATCCCCGGAGCGACTGGGGCCAACGTCCTGACTTTC
>TRBJ2-2|TRBV7-9|-|many
CASSLPGTGELFF
TGTGCCAGCAGTCTGCCGGGCACCGGGGAGCTGTTTTTT
>TRBJ2-5|TRBV7-3|TRBD1|-
CASSLKVGTGKVTQYF
TGTGCCAGCAGCTTAAAAGTCGGGACAGGGAAAGTGACCCAGTACTTC
>TRBJ1-2|TRBV5-1|TRBD1|-
CASSLSRIESPGQGPGYTF
TGCGCCAGCAGCTTGTCCCGGATCGAGTCGCCGGGACAGGGTCCTGGCTACACCTTC
>TRBJ2-7|TRBV11-2|-|-
CASSPVGGAAYEQYF
TGTGCCAGCAGCCCGGTGGGGGGAGCCGCCTACGAGCAGTACTTC
>TRBJ1-5|TRBV20-1|-|few
CSARDGGQQPQHF
TGCAGTGCTAGAGACGGGGGGCAGCAGCCCCAGCATTTT
>TRBJ1-1|TRBV2|-|-
CASSERGVNTEAFF
TGTGCCAGCAGTGAACGTGGAGTGAACACTGAAGCTTTCTTT
>TRBJ2-1|TRBV19|-|-
CASRSGIEQFF
TGTGCCAGTAGGAGCGGAATAGAGCAGTTCTTC
>TRBJ1-2|TRBV28|-|few
CASSLQMDNYGYTF
TGTGCCAGCAGTTTACAGATGGACAACTATGGCTACACCTTC
>TRBJ2-1|TRBV7-9|TRBD1|many
CASSFPGQGKNEQFF
TGTGCCAGCAGCTTTCCGGGACAGGGTAAAAATGAGCAGTTCTTC
>TRBJ2-1|TRBV6-2/TRBV6-3|-|-
CASSHTQDYYNEQFF
TGTGCCAGCAGCCACACCCAGGACTATTACAATGAGCAGTTCTTC
>TRBJ1-2|TRBV27|-|-
CASSFQGIYGYTF
TGTGCCAGCAGTTTTCAGGGTATCTATGGCTACACCTTC
>TRBJ2-5|TRBV28|-|-
CASSGRVTIEGETQYF
TGTGCCAGCAGTGGAAGGGTTACCATAGAGGGAGAGACCCAGTACTTC
>TRBJ2-3|TRBV28|-|few
CASSLRGNPPTDTQYF
TGTGCCAGCAGTTTACGCGGGAACCCCCCCACAGATACGCAGTATTTT
>TRBJ2-7|TRBV4-1|-|-
CASSQEAVPTGYEQYF
TGCGCCAGCAGCCAAGAGGCAGTTCCGACGGGATACGAGCAGTACTTC
>TRBJ1-5|TRBV6-5|-|many
CASSYGTNQPQHF
TGTGCCAGCAGTTACGGCACCAATCAGCCCCAGCATTTT
>TRBJ2-7|TRBV28|TRBD2|many
CASSSVLSGGHYEQYF
TGTGCCAGCAGCTCGGTATTGAGCGGGGGACACTACGAGCAGTACTTC
>TRBJ2-7|TRBV5-4|-|many
CASSLALGDEQYF
TGTGCCAGCAGCTTAGCGTTGGGGGACGAGCAGTACTTC
>TRBJ2-7|TRBV7-9|TRBD1|many
CASSWDRGGTYEQYF
TGTGCCAGCAGCTGGGACAGGGGGGGGACCTACGAGCAGTACTTC
>TRBJ2-7|TRBV7-6|-|many
CASSLYLGRDEQYF
TGTGCCAGCAGCTTATATCTTGGCAGGGACGAGCAGTACTTC
>TRBJ2-5|TRBV12-3/TRBV12-4|-|few
CASTSEETQYF
TGTGCCAGCACTTCGGAAGAGACCCAGTACTTC
>TRBJ2-1|TRBV11-2|TRBD2|-
CASSLISGAYNEQFF
TGTGCCAGCAGCTTAATCAGCGGGGCATACAATGAGCAGTTCTTC
>TRBJ2-5|TRBV6-2/TRBV6-3|TRBD1|-
CASSWDRPQETQYF
TGTGCCAGCAGCTGGGACAGGCCCCAAGAGACCCAGTACTTC
>TRBJ1-1|TRBV7-8|-|few
CASSRGGMNTEAFF
TGTGCCAGCAGCAGAGGCGGGATGAACACTGAAGCTTTCTTT
>TRBJ1-5|TRBV12-5|-|many
CASGLGGSNQPQHF
TGTGCTAGTGGTTTGGGGGGCTCCAATCAGCCCCAGCATTTT
>TRBJ2-3|TRBV7-9|TRBD2|many
CASSPSVPAGGLKGDTQYF
TGTGCCAGCAGCCCTAGCGTCCCAGCGGGGGGCCTGAAGGGAGATACGCAGTATTTT
>TRBJ2-7|TRBV27|-|-
CASSLSAQGVEQYF
TGTGCCAGCAGTTTATCCGCACAAGGCGTCGAGCAGTACTTC
>TRBJ2-3|TRBV20-1|TRBD1|few
CSATRDSYTDTQYF
TGCAGTGCAACCCGGGACAGCTACACAGATACGCAGTATTTT
>TRBJ1-1|TRBV6-2/TRBV6-3|-|few
CATWPGLNTEAFF
TGTGCCACCTGGCCGGGGCTGAACACTGAAGCTTTCTTT
>TRBJ2-5|TRBV7-2|-|many
CASSLEARTSETQYF
TGTGCCAGCAGCTTAGAAGCTAGGACCTCAGAGACCCAGTACTTC
>TRBJ1-6|TRBV5-5|-|-
CASSPGEDNSPLHF
TGTGCCAGCAGCCCAGGGGAGGATAATTCACCCCTCCACTTT
>TRBJ2-3|TRBV4-1|-|-
CASSQEGSRIGTDTQYF
TGCGCCAGCAGCCAAGAAGGCTCGAGGATTGGCACAGATACGCAGTATTTT
>TRBJ1-1|TRBV7-2|-|many
CASSPGYPMNTEAFF
TGTGCCAGCAGCCCCGGCTATCCCATGAACACTGAAGCTTTCTTT
>TRBJ2-6|TRBV5-6|-|-
CASSLDSAKIGANVLTF
TGTGCCAGCAGCCTGGACAGTGCTAAGATTGGGGCCAACGTCCTGACTTTC
>TRBJ1-3|TRBV7-6|TRBD1|many
CASSYSPGQRSGNTIYF
TGTGCCAGCAGCTATAGTCCGGGACAGCGCTCTGGAAACACCATATATTTT
>TRBJ2-3|TRBV4-1|TRBD1|many
CASSQSGQAPDTQYF
TGCGCCAGCAGCCAATCTGGACAGGCCCCTGATACGCAGTATTTT
>TRBJ2-7|TRBV19|-|many
CASSAGGSYEQYF
TGTGCCAGTAGTGCTGGCGGATCCTACGAGCAGTACTTC
>TRBJ1-6|TRBV27|-|-
CASSQGQINSPLHF
TGTGCCAGCAGCCAAGGACAGATAAATTCACCCCTCCACTTT
>TRBJ2-7|TRBV29-1|-|few
CSVDGGESPYEQYF
TGCAGCGTTGATGGGGGAGAGTCCCCCTACGAGCAGTACTTC
>TRBJ2-3|TRBV20-1|TRBD2|-
CSARDWTLIAGGVVSQYF
TGCAGTGCTAGAGATTGGACCCTTATAGCGGGGGGCGTCGTCTCGCAGTATTTT
>TRBJ1-1|TRBV7-2|-|-
CASSRGLPFEAFF
TGTGCCAGCAGCAGGGGACTGCCCTTTGAAGCTTTCTTT
>TRBJ2-3|TRBV7-9|-|many
CASSGMGADLTDTQYF
TGTGCCAGCAGCGGCATGGGGGCGGACTTGACAGATACGCAGTATTTT
>TRBJ1-5|TRBV7-2|-|many
CASSPAGSSNQPQHF
TGTGCCAGCAGCCCGGCGGGAAGCAGCAATCAGCCCCAGCATTTT
>TRBJ1-5|TRBV6-2/TRBV6-3|-|few
CASSVSAFSNQPQHF
TGTGCCAGCAGTGTTTCAGCTTTCAGCAATCAGCCCCAGCATTTT
>TRBJ1-6|TRBV7-6|-|many
CASSLQTAGRLHSPLHF
TGTGCCAGCAGCTTACAGACAGCGGGACGGTTGCATTCACCCCTCCACTTT
>TRBJ2-7|TRBV4-3|TRBD1|-
CASSQGTGLGNEQYF
TGCGCCAGCAGCCAGGGGACAGGGTTGGGTAACGAGCAGTACTTC
>TRBJ1-5|TRBV6-1|-|-
CASSATRYILLRNQPQHF
TGTGCCAGCAGTGCAACCCGTTATATCCTGCTTCGGAATCAGCCCCAGCATTTT